Listed below are T cell receptor beta chains from one sample, sequenced in a study of blood T cells in healthy people across ages. MiXCR was run by TCRdb on the 5' RACE reads, yielding one entry per CDR3 protein. The table includes about 640,000 distinct CDR3 sequences, under 70% detected once. The material sequenced was blood. Every receptor here comes from a man in his fifties or sixties in good health. Both conserved end residues are part of each CDR3. A D gene is named only where the DNA matches it firmly. Rows may omit the clone size; those that give it use once, few, many or a size class.

>TRBJ2-1|.|TRBV7-2|.
TGTGCCAGCAGCTTGGGGGCCAATACCGGTGGTGAGCAGTTCTTC
CASSLGANTGGEQFF
>TRBJ1-1|.|TRBV27|TRBD1
TGTGCCAGCAGATCTAGACAGGGGGCGCGGGGCACTGAAGCTTTCTTT
CASRSRQGARGTEAFF
>TRBJ2-7|.|TRBV7-2|.
TGTGCCAGCAGCGCCCTAACCGGGACCAAGAGTTTTCGAGGGTCCTACGAGCAGTACTTC
CASSALTGTKSFRGSYEQYF
>TRBJ2-1|once|TRBV19|TRBD2
TGTGCCGGTAGGAGGGCTAGCGGCTACAATGAGCAGTTCTTC
CAGRRASGYNEQFF
>TRBJ1-4|.|TRBV3-1|.
TGTGCCAGCGCCGCATTGGACAAGGGTGAAAAACTGTTTTTT
CASAALDKGEKLFF
>TRBJ2-5|.|TRBV9|TRBD1
TGTGCCAGCAGCTTCGGACAGGGGAGTGAGGAGACCCAGTACTTC
CASSFGQGSEETQYF
>TRBJ2-3|.|TRBV6-6|.
TGTGCCAGCAGCCTCCGGGATCCTAGCACAGATACGCAGTATTTT
CASSLRDPSTDTQYF
>TRBJ2-1|.|TRBV5-1|TRBD1
TGCGCCAGCAGATTCGACAGGGAAGGCTACAATGAGCAGTTCTTC
CASRFDREGYNEQFF
>TRBJ2-1|.|TRBV6-1|.
TGTGCCAGCAGTGAACAAGGACACGTCAATGAGCAGTTCTTC
CASSEQGHVNEQFF
>TRBJ2-7|many|TRBV2|TRBD1
TGTGCCAGCAGTGAACTGGCCACAGGGGGGTACGAGCAGTACTTC
CASSELATGGYEQYF
>TRBJ2-7|few|TRBV7-2|.
TGTGCCAGCTCGCGATCTAGGGAGAAATACGAGCAGTACTTC
CASSRSREKYEQYF
>TRBJ2-1|.|TRBV6-2/TRBV6-3|TRBD2
TGTGCCAGCAGTTACAGCGAAGCGGGGAGCTCCTACAATGAGCAGTTCTTC
CASSYSEAGSSYNEQFF
>TRBJ2-3|once|TRBV10-3|.
TGTGCCATCAGTGAAATCCCCAGGACAGATACGCAGTATTTT
CAISEIPRTDTQYF
>TRBJ2-3|.|TRBV5-1|TRBD2
TGCGCCAGCAGCAAACTAGCGGGGGGCTCCACAGATACGCAGTATTTT
CASSKLAGGSTDTQYF
>TRBJ2-1|.|TRBV3-1|.
TGTGCCAGCAGCCTACAGGGAAACAATGAGCAGTTCTTC
CASSLQGNNEQFF
>TRBJ1-5|few|TRBV4-1|TRBD1
TGCGCCAGCAGCCCCAGAGGGGGCGAGAGCAATCAGCCCCAGCATTTT
CASSPRGGESNQPQHF
>TRBJ1-3|.|TRBV20-1|.
TGCAGTGCTTGGGACGGCGGAGCGGGAAACACCATATATTTT
CSAWDGGAGNTIYF
>TRBJ2-1|few|TRBV10-3|TRBD1
TGTGCCATCGGGACAGGGGGGACCCACAATGAGCAGTTCTTC
CAIGTGGTHNEQFF
>TRBJ2-5|many|TRBV2|.
TGTGCCAGCAGTGGGGCGGACCACCTGTACCAAGAGACCCAGTACTTC
CASSGADHLYQETQYF
>TRBJ1-2|.|TRBV29-1|.
TGCAGCGTTGAGGGGGACTCCTCTAACTATGGCTACACCTTC
CSVEGDSSNYGYTF
>TRBJ2-4|.|TRBV6-2/TRBV6-3|.
TGTGCCAGCAGTACCCCTGGGGAAATAGCCAAAAACATTCAGTACTTC
CASSTPGEIAKNIQYF
>TRBJ2-1|.|TRBV20-1|TRBD2
TGCAGTGCTAGCCCACGACTAGCGGGGTTTGGGTCCAATGAGCAGTTCTTC
CSASPRLAGFGSNEQFF
>TRBJ1-2|.|TRBV12-3/TRBV12-4|.
TGTGCCAGCAGTTTAGCGGGTCCTAACTATGGCTACACCTTC
CASSLAGPNYGYTF
>TRBJ2-1|.|TRBV20-1|TRBD2
TGCAGTGCTAGAGATTTACTAGCGGGACAGCAGTTCTTC
CSARDLLAGQQFF
>TRBJ2-6|.|TRBV20-1|.
TGCAGTGCCAGGGAGGGGGAACTAGGGGCCAACGTCCTGACTTTC
CSAREGELGANVLTF
>TRBJ2-5|.|TRBV7-2|.
TGTGCCAGCAGCTTATCCCGGGTTGAGACCCAGTACTTC
CASSLSRVETQYF
>TRBJ2-1|.|TRBV7-9|.
TGTGCCAGCAGCTTATATGAGGAGCAGTTCTTC
CASSLYEEQFF
>TRBJ1-2|few|TRBV18|.
TGTGCCAGCTCTGGGTCCAGGGGATATGGCTACACCTTC
CASSGSRGYGYTF
>TRBJ2-7|.|TRBV9|.
TGTGCCAGCAGCCCCCGCGGGGTCACCTACGAGCAGTACTTC
CASSPRGVTYEQYF
>TRBJ2-1|.|TRBV7-9|.
TGTGCCAGCAGCCCGGCTGGCGGCGCGGGGTATGAGCAGTTCTTC
CASSPAGGAGYEQFF
>TRBJ1-2|.|TRBV9|TRBD1
TGTGCCAGCAGCAAGGGACAGGAGACCTATGGCTACACCTTC
CASSKGQETYGYTF
>TRBJ2-2|.|TRBV20-1|TRBD1
TGCAGTGCTAGGCCGGGACAGGGTTCTGCCGGGGAGCTGTTTTTT
CSARPGQGSAGELFF
>TRBJ2-3|.|TRBV7-9|TRBD1
TGTGCCAGCAGCCCGACAGGGTCTACAGATACGCAGTATTTT
CASSPTGSTDTQYF
>TRBJ2-3|.|TRBV6-2/TRBV6-3|TRBD2
TGTGCCAGCGGGGAGGGGCTAGCGGGGTCTAGCACAGATACGCAGTATTTT
CASGEGLAGSSTDTQYF
>TRBJ2-6|few|TRBV7-7|.
TGTGCCAGCAGCCCCGCAGTGGGTCTCTCTGGGGCCAACGTCCTGACTTTC
CASSPAVGLSGANVLTF
>TRBJ2-7|.|TRBV10-2|.
TGCGCCAGCCCATTAACCGCAGGACTACCAAACCAATACGAGCAGTACTTC
CASPLTAGLPNQYEQYF
>TRBJ2-5|few|TRBV15|.
TGTGCCACCAGCAGTGTCCAAGGGGGGACCCTTCGAAGGACCCAGTACTTC
CATSSVQGGTLRRTQYF
>TRBJ2-1|once|TRBV20-1|TRBD2
TGCAGTGCCAAAGCGGGGACGGCATACAATGAGCAGTTCTTC
CSAKAGTAYNEQFF
>TRBJ2-3|.|TRBV13|.
TGTGCCAGCAGCGCCCTAGCAGGGGACCTCCCAGATACGCAGTATTTT
CASSALAGDLPDTQYF
>TRBJ2-4|.|TRBV5-1|TRBD1
TGCGCCAGCAGACCCCTAACAGGGGGACAAAACATTCAGTACTTC
CASRPLTGGQNIQYF
>TRBJ2-3|few|TRBV5-1|.
TGCGCCAGCAGCTTGGAGGGACCCACAGATACGCAGTATTTT
CASSLEGPTDTQYF
>TRBJ2-2|few|TRBV5-1|.
TGCGCCAGCAGCTTACTAAACAGGGATGTCGGGGAGCTGTTTTTT
CASSLLNRDVGELFF
>TRBJ2-1|few|TRBV20-1|.
TGCAGTGCTAGCGTTGCCTCTTACAATGAGCAGTTCTTC
CSASVASYNEQFF
>TRBJ1-5|.|TRBV11-2|.
TGTGCCAGCAGCTTAAGCCCCAGGCAGCCCCAGCATTTT
CASSLSPRQPQHF
>TRBJ1-1|once|TRBV29-1|.
TGCAGCGTAACGAAGCAAAGACAGGAGAACACTGAAGCTTTCTTT
CSVTKQRQENTEAFF
>TRBJ1-5|few|TRBV7-9|.
TGTGCCAGCAGCGTCCCAAATCAGCCCCAGCATTTT
CASSVPNQPQHF
>TRBJ2-7|.|TRBV10-1|TRBD1
TGCGCCAGCAGTGAGACCCCCTCCGGGACAGGAGGGACCTACGAGCAGTACTTC
CASSETPSGTGGTYEQYF
>TRBJ2-1|.|TRBV7-2|TRBD2
TGTGCCAGCAGCTTCTCTGGTAGCGGGGGGGCTCGCAATGAGCAGTTCTTC
CASSFSGSGGARNEQFF
>TRBJ2-3|few|TRBV7-2|TRBD1
TGTGCCAGCAGCTCCTTCGACAGGGACACAGATACGCAGTATTTT
CASSSFDRDTDTQYF
>TRBJ2-7|.|TRBV6-2/TRBV6-3|.
TGTGCCAGCAGCCCCCTTTCCTCCTACGAGCAGTACTTC
CASSPLSSYEQYF
>TRBJ2-5|.|TRBV11-2|TRBD1
TGTGCCAGCAGCTCGGGACAGTTTAACCAAGAGACCCAGTACTTC
CASSSGQFNQETQYF
>TRBJ1-4|few|TRBV28|TRBD1
TGTGCCAGCAGCGCGGGACAGATTAATGAAAAACTGTTTTTT
CASSAGQINEKLFF